This TCR beta chain was retrieved from a study of shared clonotypes between healthy human individuals (dated by TCRdb to 2020 to 2021). For the study in its entirety: The cohort comprised a couple of women and a few men aged 18 to 49 years. For each donor, CD4 naive and CD4 memory were each given three plates, CD8 naive was given two plates, and CD8 memory was given one plate. To estimate repertoire size and how much clonotypes are shared between individuals, the study performed deep sequencing of blood TCR repertoires from roughly five healthy adults. To increase sequencing depth and limit assay-specific biases, TCR repertoire library preparation and sequencing were carried out by different laboratories using diverse techniques. Between about 0.94 and 8.9 billion PBMCs per donor were obtained by leukapheresis.

The investigation overall reported the following: Larger estimated clonotype richness was generally found for naive subsets than for memory subsets. The genetic and exposure-history diversity represented was limited by the small number of donors. Incomplete sequencing was indicated by rarefaction of sorted-subset datasets, despite the large sequencing depth. Compared with non-shared clonotypes, the clonotypes found in all four sorted-subset donors had higher generation probabilities. Sampling was restricted to blood, and TCR repertoires in tissues likely differ from the TCR repertoires found in blood. Around 5% of naive CD4, 3.5% of naive CD8, about 2.5% of memory CD4, and 0.35% to 0.4% of memory CD8 clonotypes were shared across several donors. Pairwise subsampling indicated that sequencing depth was expected to affect the degree of clonotype sharing among donors.

The germline V gene (reference sequence) supplies CDR1 MNHEY and CDR2 SMNVEV. V was cut back by 5 bases and J by 0 bases, leaving a gap of 8 bases between them. Taken from cysteine to phenylalanine, the CDR3 has 13 residues. Of the read, only the CDR3 DNA is kept; its 39 bases are in frame from base 1. Donors were healthy HIV-negative adults with no recently reported acute infections or vaccinations. All donors were Caucasian adults living in Nashville, Tennessee, USA. CD4+ T cells were enriched through magnetic negative selection, after which naive cells were positively selected on CD45RA and the remaining negative fraction served as the memory subset. Blood was obtained by leukapheresis, after which PBMCs were separated by Ficoll-Histopaque density gradient centrifugation and cryopreserved in liquid nitrogen vapor phase. Analytical flow cytometry was used to check the purity and quantity of each magnetically sorted T cell population. From each sorted fraction, genomic DNA was isolated and quantified by UV absorbance on a Nanodrop 2000c.

Using the deep immunoSEQ assay, multiplex PCR amplified TCR CDR3 regions from genomic DNA. For each cell subset, the extracted genomic DNA was distributed evenly across all wells of several immunoSEQ 96-well plates, and each plate served as one replicate. For sorted subsets, 150 to 250 ng genomic DNA, equal to 30,000 to 35,000 T cell genomes, was loaded into each replicate PCR. Purified libraries were quantified with a Qubit 3.0 fluorometer, sized on a Bioanalyzer 2100, and re-quantified with the KAPA Library Quantification kit. A separate single-read 150-cycle Illumina NextSeq 550 flow cell was used to sequence each immunoSEQ 96-well plate. The authors' pipeline ran thus. Because the immunoSEQ output included only junctional sequences and no quality scores, the filtering could not be the same as the filtering used for full-length reads. To assign V/J genes and CDR3, sequences were annotated using PyIR, a Python wrapper for IgBLAST v1.9, with IMGT germline references. Any read was removed if the V/J assignment was weak (E-value above 1e-6), the CDR3 was missing, or the read contained stop codons, out-of-frame junctions, or ambiguous translated residues. V3J clonotypes were defined as sequences sharing the same inferred V gene, J gene, and CDR3 amino acid sequence. The percentage overlap between two repertoires was calculated by dividing the number of shared unique clonotypes by the size of the smaller repertoire. Repertoire richness was assessed with RTK rarefaction, the Chao1 estimator, and Recon v2.1 estimates of unobserved clonotypes. Generation probabilities for all TCRbeta clonotypes obtained by the gDNA method from a handful of donors were computed using OLGA. TCRdb re-hosts the immuneACCESS table, in-frame sequences only. Its copies lack some clones; in the studies checked, an unresolved V gene accounts for under half of them, and the cause for the rest is not known. V, J and clone size derive from that table, while D and trimming were established from the DNA sequence. For this sample the table gives about 1.5 million clones, of which about 98% were detected only once. The ten largest clonotypes hold about 0.42% of the sample.

On this clone itself: Its antigen is unknown. No base-level quality is on record; no much larger clone is a single base apart. Other nucleotide sequences in the sample specify the same CDR3.

The source is a man younger than 45 in good health. Rearrangement joined TRBV27 to TRBJ2-7, and possibly TRBD1, on 5 matching bases. The sequenced sample was naive CD4+ T cells sorted from blood. The sample's cell subset or site label, decoded: CD45RA+ positively selected. The sequenced DNA: TGTGCCAGCAGTCGAACAGGCTCCTACGAGCAGTACTTC. It specifies CASSRTGSYEQYF.